This T cell receptor beta chain was sequenced for a study of cytomegalovirus exposure and HLA in healthy donors. In germline, CDR1 is MNHEY, CDR2 SVGAGI. The CDR3 extends over 12 amino acids. The V gene lost 6 bases and the J gene lost 2 bases, with 8 bases spanning the gap. A multiplex PCR was run with 60 Vbeta primers and 13 Jbeta primers. Repertoires were generated with immunoSEQ multiplex PCR, while TCRdb's copy carries only in-frame clones and drops some. The table has over 150,000 clones, over 65% seen once. The sequence came from a woman in her fifties or sixties in good health and CMV-seropositive. Sequencing was performed on PBMCs. The gene calls are TRBV6-5 and TRBJ2-7, with D possibly TRBD1 on 5 matching bases. The CDR3 DNA sequence: TGTGCCAGCAGCCAGGGTACCTACGAGCAGTACTTC. Its protein product is CASSQGTYEQYF.